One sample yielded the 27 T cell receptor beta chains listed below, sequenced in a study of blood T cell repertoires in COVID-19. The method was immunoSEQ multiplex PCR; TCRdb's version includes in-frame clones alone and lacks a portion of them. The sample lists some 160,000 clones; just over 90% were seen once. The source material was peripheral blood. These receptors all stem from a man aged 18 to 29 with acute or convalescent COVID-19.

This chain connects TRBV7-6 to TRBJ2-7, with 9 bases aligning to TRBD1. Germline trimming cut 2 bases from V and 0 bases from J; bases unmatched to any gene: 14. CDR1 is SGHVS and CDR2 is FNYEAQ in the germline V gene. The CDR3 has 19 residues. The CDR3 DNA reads TGTGCCAGCAGCTTACCCCCGGGACAGGGAGGTCACCTCTCCTACGAGCAGTACTTC. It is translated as CASSLPPGQGGHLSYEQYF.

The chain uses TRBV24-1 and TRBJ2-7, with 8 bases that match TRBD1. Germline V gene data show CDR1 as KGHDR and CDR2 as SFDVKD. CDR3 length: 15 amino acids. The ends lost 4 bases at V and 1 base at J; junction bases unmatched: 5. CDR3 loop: CATSDPGTGSYEQYF. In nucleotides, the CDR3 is TGTGCCACCAGTGACCCCGGGACAGGATCCTACGAGCAGTACTTC.

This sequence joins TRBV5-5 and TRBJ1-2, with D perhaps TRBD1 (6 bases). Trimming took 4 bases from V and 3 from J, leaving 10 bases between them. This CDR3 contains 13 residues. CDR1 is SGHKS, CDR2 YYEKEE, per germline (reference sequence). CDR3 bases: TGTGCCAGCAGCCCCCGGACAGACTATGGCTACACCTTC. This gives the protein CASSPRTDYGYTF.

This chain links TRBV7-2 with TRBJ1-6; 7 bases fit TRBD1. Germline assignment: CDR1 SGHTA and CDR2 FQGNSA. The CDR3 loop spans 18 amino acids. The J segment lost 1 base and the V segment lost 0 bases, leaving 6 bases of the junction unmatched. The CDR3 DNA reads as TGTGCCAGCAGCTTAGCTCTACAGGGGTGGTCCTATAATTCACCCCTCCACTTT. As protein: CASSLALQGWSYNSPLHF.

The CDR3 here is CASSLRGRGGTEAFF. CDR3 sequence (DNA): TGTGCCAGCAGCCTCCGAGGGAGAGGGGGCACTGAAGCTTTCTTT. The chain recombines TRBV3-1 (or the pseudogene TRBV3-2) with TRBJ1-1, with TRBD1 as a possible D gene (6 bases). The CDR3 has 15 residues. Germline V lookup: CDR1 LGHDT, CDR2 YNNKEL (reference sequence). The V and J ends lost 4 bases and 4 bases respectively, with 16 bases between them.

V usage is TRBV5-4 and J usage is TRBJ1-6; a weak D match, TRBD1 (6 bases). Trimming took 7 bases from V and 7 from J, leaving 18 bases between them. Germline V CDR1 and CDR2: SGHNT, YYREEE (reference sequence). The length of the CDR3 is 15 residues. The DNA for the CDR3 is TGTGCCAGCGGTAGGGGAGGGCAGGGGAATTCACCCCTCCACTTT. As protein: CASGRGGQGNSPLHF.

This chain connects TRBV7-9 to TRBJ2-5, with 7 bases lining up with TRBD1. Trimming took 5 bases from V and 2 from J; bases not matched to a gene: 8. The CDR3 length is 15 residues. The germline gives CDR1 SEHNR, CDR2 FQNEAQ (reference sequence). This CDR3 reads CASSPGQVEQETQYF. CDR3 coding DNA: TGTGCCAGCAGCCCCGGACAGGTCGAACAAGAGACCCAGTACTTC.

CDR3 coding DNA: TGTGCCAGTAGTATGTTACTAGCGGGAGTTTTCAACACCGGGGAGCTGTTTTTT. Translated, it gives CASSMLLAGVFNTGELFF. V gene TRBV19 combines with J gene TRBJ2-2, with TRBD2 matching 11 bases. Trimming removed 3 bases from V and 2 bases from J; junction bases left unmatched: 8. Germline V gene sequence: CDR1 LNHDA, CDR2 SQIVND (reference sequence). The CDR3 loop spans 18 amino acids.

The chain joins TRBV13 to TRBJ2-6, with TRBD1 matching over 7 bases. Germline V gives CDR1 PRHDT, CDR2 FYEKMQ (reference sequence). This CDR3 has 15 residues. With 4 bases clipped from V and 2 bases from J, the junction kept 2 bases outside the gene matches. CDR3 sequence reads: CASSYDRAGANVLTF. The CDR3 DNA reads TGTGCCAGCAGCTACGACAGGGCTGGGGCCAACGTCCTGACTTTC.

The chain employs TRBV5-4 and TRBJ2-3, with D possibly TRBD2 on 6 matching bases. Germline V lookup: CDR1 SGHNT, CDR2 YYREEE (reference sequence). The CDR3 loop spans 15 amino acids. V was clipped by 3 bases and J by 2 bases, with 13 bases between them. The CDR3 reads CASSWAPGLTDTQYF. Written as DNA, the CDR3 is TGTGCCAGCAGCTGGGCTCCGGGACTCACAGATACGCAGTATTTT.

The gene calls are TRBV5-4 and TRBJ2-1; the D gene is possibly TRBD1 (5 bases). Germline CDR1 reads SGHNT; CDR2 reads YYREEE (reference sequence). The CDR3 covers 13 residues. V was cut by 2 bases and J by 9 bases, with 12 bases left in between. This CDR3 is CASSLVGAVEQFF. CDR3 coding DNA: TGTGCCAGCAGCTTAGTAGGGGCGGTTGAGCAGTTCTTC.

Here the CDR3 reads CAWSFKQTGRSSYEQYF. The CDR3 bases are TGTGCCTGGAGTTTTAAGCAGACAGGGAGGAGCTCCTACGAGCAGTACTTC. The V and J genes are TRBV30 and TRBJ2-7; D possibly corresponds to TRBD1 (7 bases). The germline V gene has CDR1 GTSNPN and CDR2 SVGIG (reference sequence). The germline V and J ends were trimmed by 2 bases and 0 bases, with 20 bases remaining between them. This CDR3 contains 17 residues.

The CDR3 is CASRGDTGELFF. CDR3 in DNA: TGTGCCAGCAGAGGGGACACCGGGGAGCTGTTTTTT. The rearrangement links TRBV27 to TRBJ2-2; a weak D match, TRBD1 (5 bases). Germline-derived CDR1 and CDR2 are MNHEY and SMNVEV (reference sequence). The V end was cut by 6 bases, the J end by 3 bases, with 5 bases between. The CDR3 length is 12 residues.

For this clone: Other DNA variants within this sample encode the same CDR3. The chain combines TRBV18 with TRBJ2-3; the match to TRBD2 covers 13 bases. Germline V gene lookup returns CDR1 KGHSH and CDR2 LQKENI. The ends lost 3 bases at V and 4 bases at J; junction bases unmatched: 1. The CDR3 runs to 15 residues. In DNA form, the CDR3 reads TGTGCCAGCTCACCTGGACTAGCGGGAGCAGATACGCAGTATTTT. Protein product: CASSPGLAGADTQYF.

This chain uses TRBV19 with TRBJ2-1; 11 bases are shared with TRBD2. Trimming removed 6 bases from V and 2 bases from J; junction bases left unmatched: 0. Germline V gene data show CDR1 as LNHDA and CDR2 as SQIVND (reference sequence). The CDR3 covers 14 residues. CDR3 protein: CASRGLAAYNEQFF. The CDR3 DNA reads TGTGCCAGTAGGGGACTAGCGGCCTACAATGAGCAGTTCTTC.

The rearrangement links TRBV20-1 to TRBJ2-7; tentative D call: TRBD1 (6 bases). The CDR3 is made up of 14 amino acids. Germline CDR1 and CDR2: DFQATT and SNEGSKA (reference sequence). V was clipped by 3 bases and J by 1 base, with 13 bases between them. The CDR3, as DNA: TGCAGTGCTAGTATCGGCAGGGGTTCCTACGAGCAGTACTTC. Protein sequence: CSASIGRGSYEQYF.

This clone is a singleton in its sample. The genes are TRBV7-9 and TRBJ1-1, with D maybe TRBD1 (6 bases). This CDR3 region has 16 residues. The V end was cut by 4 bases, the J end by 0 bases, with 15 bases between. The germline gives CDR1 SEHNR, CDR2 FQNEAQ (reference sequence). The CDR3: CASSSSTGTLNTEAFF. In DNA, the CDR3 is TGTGCCAGCAGCTCTTCCACAGGGACCCTGAACACTGAAGCTTTCTTT.

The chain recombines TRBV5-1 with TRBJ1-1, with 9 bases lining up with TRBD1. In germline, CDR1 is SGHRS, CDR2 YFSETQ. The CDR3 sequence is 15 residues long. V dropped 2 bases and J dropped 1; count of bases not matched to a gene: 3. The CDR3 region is CASSFGGQGNTEAFF. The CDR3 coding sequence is TGCGCCAGCAGCTTTGGGGGACAGGGGAACACTGAAGCTTTCTTT.

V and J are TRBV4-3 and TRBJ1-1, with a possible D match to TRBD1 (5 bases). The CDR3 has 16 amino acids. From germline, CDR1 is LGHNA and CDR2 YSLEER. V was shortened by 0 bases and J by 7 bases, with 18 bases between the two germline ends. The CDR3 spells CASSQDQTGPRREAFF. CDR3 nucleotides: TGCGCCAGCAGCCAAGATCAAACAGGACCCCGCCGTGAAGCTTTCTTT.

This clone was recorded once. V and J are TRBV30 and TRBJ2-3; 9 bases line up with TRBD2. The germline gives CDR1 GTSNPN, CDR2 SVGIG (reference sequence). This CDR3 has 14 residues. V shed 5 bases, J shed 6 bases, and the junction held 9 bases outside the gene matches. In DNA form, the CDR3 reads TGTGCCTGGGGAATTAGCGGGAGTCCGGATACGCAGTATTTT. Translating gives CAWGISGSPDTQYF.

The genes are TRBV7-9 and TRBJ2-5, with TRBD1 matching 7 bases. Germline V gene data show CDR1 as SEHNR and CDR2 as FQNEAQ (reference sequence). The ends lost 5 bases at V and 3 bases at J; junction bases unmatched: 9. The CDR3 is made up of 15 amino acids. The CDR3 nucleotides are TGTGCCAGCAGCCCATACGGGACAGATGAAGAGACCCAGTACTTC. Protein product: CASSPYGTDEETQYF.

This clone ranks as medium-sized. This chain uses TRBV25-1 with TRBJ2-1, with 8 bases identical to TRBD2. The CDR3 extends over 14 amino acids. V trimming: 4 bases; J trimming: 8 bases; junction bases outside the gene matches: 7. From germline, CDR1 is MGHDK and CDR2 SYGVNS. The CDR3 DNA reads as TGTGCCAGCAGTGTGGGGCGGGAGGTGGATGAGCAGTTCTTC. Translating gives CASSVGREVDEQFF.

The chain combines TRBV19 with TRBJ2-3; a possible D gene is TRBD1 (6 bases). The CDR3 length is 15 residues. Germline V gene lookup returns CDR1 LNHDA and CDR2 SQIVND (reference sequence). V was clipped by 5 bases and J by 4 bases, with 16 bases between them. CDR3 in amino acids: CASSWSLAGADTQYF. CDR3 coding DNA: TGTGCCAGTAGTTGGAGTTTAGCAGGGGCAGATACGCAGTATTTT.

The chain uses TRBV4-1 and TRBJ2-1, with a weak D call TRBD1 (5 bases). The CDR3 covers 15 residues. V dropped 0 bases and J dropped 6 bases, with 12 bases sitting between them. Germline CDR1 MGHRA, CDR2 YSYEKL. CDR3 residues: CASSQDPQGTNEQFF. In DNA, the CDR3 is TGCGCCAGCAGCCAAGATCCTCAGGGAACCAATGAGCAGTTCTTC.

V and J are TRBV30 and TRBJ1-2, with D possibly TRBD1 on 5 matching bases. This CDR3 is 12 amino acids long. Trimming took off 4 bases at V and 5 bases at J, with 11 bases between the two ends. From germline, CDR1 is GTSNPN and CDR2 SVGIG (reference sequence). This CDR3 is CAWIEGLYGYTF. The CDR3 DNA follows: TGTGCCTGGATAGAGGGACTTTATGGCTACACCTTC.

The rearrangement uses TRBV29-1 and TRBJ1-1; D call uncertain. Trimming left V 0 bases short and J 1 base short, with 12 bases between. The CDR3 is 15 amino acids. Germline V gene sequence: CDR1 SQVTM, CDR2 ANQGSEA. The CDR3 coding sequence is TGCAGCGTTGAAGATAGGAGCTTCGGGAACACTGAAGCTTTCTTT. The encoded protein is CSVEDRSFGNTEAFF.

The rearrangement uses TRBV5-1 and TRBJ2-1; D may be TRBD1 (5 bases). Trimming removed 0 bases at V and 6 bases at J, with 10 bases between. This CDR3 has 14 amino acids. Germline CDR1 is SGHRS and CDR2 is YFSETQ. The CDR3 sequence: CASSLEGLGNEQFF. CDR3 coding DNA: TGCGCCAGCAGCTTGGAGGGGTTGGGCAATGAGCAGTTCTTC. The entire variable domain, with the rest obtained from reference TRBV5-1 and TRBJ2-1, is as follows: KAGVTQTPRYLIKTRGQQVTLSCSPISGHRSVSWYQQTPGQGLQFLFEYFSETQRNKGNFPGRFSGRQFSNSRSEMNVSTLELGDSALYLCASSLEGLGNEQFFGPGTRLTVL.